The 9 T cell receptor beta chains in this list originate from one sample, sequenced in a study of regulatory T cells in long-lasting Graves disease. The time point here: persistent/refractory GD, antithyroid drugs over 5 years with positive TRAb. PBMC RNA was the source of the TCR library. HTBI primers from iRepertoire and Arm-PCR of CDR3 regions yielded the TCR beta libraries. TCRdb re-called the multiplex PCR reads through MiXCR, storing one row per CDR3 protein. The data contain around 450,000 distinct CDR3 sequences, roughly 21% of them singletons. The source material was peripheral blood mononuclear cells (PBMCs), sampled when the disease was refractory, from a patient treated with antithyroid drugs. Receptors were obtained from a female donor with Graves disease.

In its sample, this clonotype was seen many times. The CDR3 DNA follows: TGTGCCAGCGGCCCCCGGGACAGAACAACCATGTACTTC. The encoded protein is CASGPRDRTTMYF. The chain combines TRBV7-8 with TRBJ2-7; 7 nucleotides line up with TRBD1. V shed 8 bases and J 12 bases; nucleotides not matched to a gene: 16. CDR1 and CDR2 (germline): SGHVS, FQNEAQ. This CDR3 is built from 13 residues.

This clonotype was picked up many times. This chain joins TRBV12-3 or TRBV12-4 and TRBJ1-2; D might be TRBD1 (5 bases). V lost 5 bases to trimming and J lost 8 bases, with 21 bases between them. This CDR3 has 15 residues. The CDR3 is CASSPLLGQGNGYTF. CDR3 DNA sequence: TGTGCCAGCAGTCCTCTCCTAGGGCAGGGAAACGGCTACACCTTC.

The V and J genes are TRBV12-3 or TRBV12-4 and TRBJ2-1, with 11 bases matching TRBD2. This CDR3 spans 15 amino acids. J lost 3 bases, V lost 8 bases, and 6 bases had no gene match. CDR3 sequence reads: CASGGLAGRYNEQFF. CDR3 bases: TGTGCCAGCGGAGGACTAGCGGGCCGCTACAATGAGCAGTTCTTC.

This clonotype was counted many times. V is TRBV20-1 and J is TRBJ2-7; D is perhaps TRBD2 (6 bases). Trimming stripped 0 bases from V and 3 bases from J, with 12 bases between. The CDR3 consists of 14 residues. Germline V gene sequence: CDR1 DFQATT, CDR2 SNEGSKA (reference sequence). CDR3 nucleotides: TGCAGTGCTAGAGAGGGCGGGAACTACTACGAGCAGTACTTC. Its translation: CSAREGGNYYEQYF.

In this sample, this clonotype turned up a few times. The CDR3 DNA follows: TGTGCCACCACCCGCCGGGTCTATAATTCACCCCTCCACTTT. Protein: CATTRRVYNSPLHF. V usage is TRBV2 and J usage is TRBJ1-6, with D unclear. Germline CDR1 SNHLY, CDR2 FYNNEI. Trimming pared 10 bases from V and 3 bases from J, leaving 13 bases between. The length of the CDR3 is 14 residues.

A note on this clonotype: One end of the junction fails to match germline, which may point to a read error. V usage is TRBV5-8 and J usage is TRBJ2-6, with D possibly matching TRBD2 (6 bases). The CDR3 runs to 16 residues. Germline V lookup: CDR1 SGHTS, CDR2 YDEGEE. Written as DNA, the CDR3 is TGTGCCAACAGCTTGACGGGGGTTGGTGGGGCCAACGTCCTGACTTTC. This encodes CANSLTGVGGANVLTF.

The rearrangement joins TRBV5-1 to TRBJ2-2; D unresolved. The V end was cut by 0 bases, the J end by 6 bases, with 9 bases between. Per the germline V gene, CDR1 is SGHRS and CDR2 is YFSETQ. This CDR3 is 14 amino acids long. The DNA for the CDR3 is TGCGCCAGCAGCTTGGTCGCCATCTCCGGGGAGCTGTTTTTT. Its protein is CASSLVAISGELFF.

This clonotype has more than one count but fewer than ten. In DNA form, the CDR3 reads TGTGCCAGCAGCTTAGGTCCACAGACGAACACTGAAGCTTTCTTT. Translated, it gives CASSLGPQTNTEAFF. This chain links TRBV7-9 with TRBJ1-1; D ambiguous. V shed 1 base and J shed 1 base, with 10 bases lying between them. The CDR3 is made up of 15 amino acids. CDR1 and CDR2 from the germline V gene are SEHNR and FQNEAQ (reference sequence). Complete variable domain (other parts from reference TRBV7-9 and TRBJ1-1): DTGVSQNPRHKITKRGQNVTFRCDPISEHNRLYWYRQTLGQGPEFLTYFQNEAQLEKSRLLSDRFSAERPKGSFSTLEIQRTEQGDSAMYLCASSLGPQTNTEAFFGQGTRLTVV.

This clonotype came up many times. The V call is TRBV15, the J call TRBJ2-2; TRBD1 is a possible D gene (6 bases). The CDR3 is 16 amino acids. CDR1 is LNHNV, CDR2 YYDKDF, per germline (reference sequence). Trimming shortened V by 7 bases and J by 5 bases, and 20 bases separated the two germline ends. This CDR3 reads CATNPTLTGSTGELFF. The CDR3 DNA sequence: TGTGCCACCAACCCGACCTTGACAGGCTCGACCGGGGAGCTGTTTTTT.